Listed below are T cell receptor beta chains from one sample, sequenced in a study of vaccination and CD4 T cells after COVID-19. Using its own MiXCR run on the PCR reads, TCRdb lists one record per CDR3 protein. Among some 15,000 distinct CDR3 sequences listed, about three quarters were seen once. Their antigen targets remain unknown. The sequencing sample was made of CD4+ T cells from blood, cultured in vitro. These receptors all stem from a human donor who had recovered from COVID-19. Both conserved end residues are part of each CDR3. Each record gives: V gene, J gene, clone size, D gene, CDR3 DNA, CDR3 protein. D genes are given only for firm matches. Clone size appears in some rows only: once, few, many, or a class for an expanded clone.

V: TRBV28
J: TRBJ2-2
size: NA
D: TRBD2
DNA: TGTGCCAGCACCAATCCACCGGGACTAGCGGGAGGGAACACCGGGGAGCTGTTTTTT
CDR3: CASTNPPGLAGGNTGELFF

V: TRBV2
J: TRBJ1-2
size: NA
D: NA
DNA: TGTGCCAGCAGACGGGACGTTACTAACTATGGCTACACCTTC
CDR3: CASRRDVTNYGYTF

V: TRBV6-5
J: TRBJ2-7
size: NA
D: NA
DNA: TGTGCCAGCAGTTACTCGTTCCGGGTCTACGAGCAGTACTTC
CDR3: CASSYSFRVYEQYF

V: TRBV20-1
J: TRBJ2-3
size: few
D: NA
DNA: TGCAGTGCTAGAGATACGGGTTTGAGCTCAGATACGCAGTATTTT
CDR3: CSARDTGLSSDTQYF

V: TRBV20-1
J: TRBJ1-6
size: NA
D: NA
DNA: TGCAGTGCTAGAGATGTTGGGGGTGACTCACCCCTCCACTTT
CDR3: CSARDVGGDSPLHF

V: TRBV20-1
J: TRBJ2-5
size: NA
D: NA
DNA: TGCAGTGCTAGAGCTTCCGGCCTCCAAGAGACCCAGTACTTC
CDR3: CSARASGLQETQYF

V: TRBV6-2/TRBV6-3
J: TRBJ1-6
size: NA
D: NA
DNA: TGTGCCAGCAGTCAATACGCCACAGGCCGTGGTTCACCCCTCCACTTT
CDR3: CASSQYATGRGSPLHF

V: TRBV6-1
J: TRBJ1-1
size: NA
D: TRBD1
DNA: TGTGCCAGCAGTGATCGCGCCGGGACAGAGGCTTTAGGCGCTTTCTTT
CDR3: CASSDRAGTEALGAFF

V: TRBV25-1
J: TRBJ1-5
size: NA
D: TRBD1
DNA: TGTGCCAGCAGTCCACTGCAGGGGGTCAATCAGCCCCAGCATTTT
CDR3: CASSPLQGVNQPQHF

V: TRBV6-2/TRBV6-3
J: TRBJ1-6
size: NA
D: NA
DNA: TGTGCCAGCAGCCCGAGAACGGGAGGGCGATCACCCCTCCACTTT
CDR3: CASSPRTGGRSPLHF

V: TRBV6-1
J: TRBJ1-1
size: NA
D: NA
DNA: TGTGCCAGCAGAACGGGGGAAGCTTTCTTT
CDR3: CASRTGEAFF

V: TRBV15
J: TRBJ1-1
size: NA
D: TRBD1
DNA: TGTGCCACCAGCGGACCCGGGACAGCCTTGAACACTGAAGCTTTCTTT
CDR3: CATSGPGTALNTEAFF

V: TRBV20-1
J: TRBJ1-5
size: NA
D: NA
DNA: TGCAGTGCTAGACCGACAGGCAATCAGCCCCAGCATTTT
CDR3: CSARPTGNQPQHF

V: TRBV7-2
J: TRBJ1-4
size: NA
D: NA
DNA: TGTGCCAGCAGCATAGACCCCAAGCAAAAACTGTTTTTT
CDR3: CASSIDPKQKLFF

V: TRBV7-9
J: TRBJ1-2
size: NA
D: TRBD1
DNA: TGTGCCAGCAGCGCACTGGACAGGGGGCATGGCTACACCTTC
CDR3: CASSALDRGHGYTF

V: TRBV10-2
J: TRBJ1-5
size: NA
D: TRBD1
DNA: TGCGCCAGCCGAAGGGGGCAGGGCAATCAGCCCCAGCATTTT
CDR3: CASRRGQGNQPQHF

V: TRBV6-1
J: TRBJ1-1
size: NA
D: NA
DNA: TGTGCCAGCAAAAAGCAAGTGAACACTGAAGCTTTCTTT
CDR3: CASKKQVNTEAFF

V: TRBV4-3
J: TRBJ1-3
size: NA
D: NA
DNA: TGCGCCAGCAGCCAAGTGGCGGGAGCTGTTCTAAACACCATATATTTT
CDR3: CASSQVAGAVLNTIYF

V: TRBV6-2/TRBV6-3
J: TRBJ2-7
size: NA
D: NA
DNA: TGTGCCAGCAGTAGAATGGGGACACTCTACGAGCAGTACTTC
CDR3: CASSRMGTLYEQYF

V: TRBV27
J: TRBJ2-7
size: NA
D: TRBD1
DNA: TGTGCCAAACGGACAGGAAATGGACCCTACGAGCAGTACTTC
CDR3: CAKRTGNGPYEQYF